This record covers a single TCR beta chain. This clonotype has a count of ten or more. The clone's antigen remains unknown. Base-call qualities are not available, and no considerably larger clone is one nucleotide away. The junction carries 9 bases between V and J, which are trimmed by 7 bases and 1 base respectively. Looking up the germline V gene yields CDR1 SQVTM and CDR2 ANQGSEA. Spanning cysteine to phenylalanine, the CDR3 consists of 12 amino acids. The read is trimmed to its CDR3 DNA, 36 bases read in frame from base 1. The method behind the library was 5' RACE. Instrument used: NextSeq 500. In the TCR library protocol, a unique molecular identifier was attached to each TCR cDNA molecule so that PCR and sequencing errors could be corrected. As for the authors' bioinformatics: TCR identification, UMI-based error correction and CDR3 extraction were performed with Decombinator tools. Expanded TCRs were defined as those above a frequency of 2 per 1,000, corresponding to the top 1% of the tumor frequency distribution. Renyi diversity was calculated using the R vegan package after each repertoire was subsampled 100 times to 5,000 TCRs. To build CDR3 similarity networks, amino acid triplet string-kernel similarity was used, and CDR3s were connected when their pairwise similarity was above 0.82. TCRdb itself trimmed the public reads at Q25 with fastp, ran MiXCR and retained productive beta chains. Rows matching on CDR3 protein sequence are summarized as one entry with the most common DNA and genes. The authors' filters were not applied to this entry. The sample table lists tens of thousands of distinct CDR3 sequences, over 4.5% of them with a count of one. Of the sample, 11% is held by the ten largest clones.

The source of the sample is a study of spatial heterogeneity in lung cancer (dated 2019 in TCRdb). With regard to the full study: More beta-chain than alpha-chain transcripts were consistently detected, likely reflecting higher beta-chain transcript abundance. In the raw uncorrected reads, each unique combination of TCR and UMI appeared on average more than ten times. In non-small cell lung cancer, the study quantitatively compared TCR alpha and beta repertoires across several tumor regions, matched nontumor lung, and blood. TCR repertoire features were related to nonsynonymous mutation counts determined by whole-exome sequencing of tumor tissue. Both alpha and beta chains were TCR-sequenced in samples taken at surgery, namely 220 tumor regions, fewer than 85 matched nontumor lung samples and a few dozen PBMC samples. Beyond this particular receptor, the publication reports: Additional single-cell paired TCR alpha and beta sequencing was considered necessary to confirm, at a functional level, the hypothesis that regional TCRs recognize regional mutations. Ubiquitous expanded tumor TCRs showed up in blood more often at tumor resection than at routine follow-up.

Reading the label with the study, this specimen's time point is: sample taken at primary tumor resection. Without any cell sorting, TCR sequencing was performed on whole RNA extracted either from tumor and nontumor lung tissue or from cryopreserved PBMC samples. Samples were obtained from roughly 72 patients with early-stage, untreated non-small cell lung cancer from the lung TRACERx cohort. Only patients for whom sufficient RNA was available from at least two tumor regions were selected for TCR sequencing. The sequence joins TRBV29-1 to TRBJ2-3, with the D call perhaps TRBD1 or TRBD2, each one matching 5 bases. The sequenced sample was PBMCs, obtained at surgery. The receptor was isolated from a male donor with early-stage non-small cell lung cancer. The CDR3 region: CSGDGGTDTQYF. The nucleotides read TGCAGCGGGGACGGTGGCACAGATACGCAGTATTTT.